The entry below gives a single T cell receptor (beta chain) sequence along with its context. The data originate from a study of T cell changes during pregnancy in multiple sclerosis. Germline V gene lookup returns CDR1 SGHTA and CDR2 FQGTGA. The CDR3 runs to 12 residues. V was shortened by 5 bases and J by 12 bases, with 16 bases between the two germline ends. TCRdb's table, derived via immunoSEQ multiplex PCR, lists solely in-frame clones and lacks some. This sample has under 95,000 clones; 80% to 95% occur once, and the top ten carry more than 0.4%. V is TRBV7-3 and J is TRBJ2-5; possible D gene TRBD1, 6 bases. Sequencing used CD4+ T cells from peripheral blood mononuclear cells, obtained before pregnancy. This receptor was identified in a female donor with multiple sclerosis, enrolled in a pregnancy study. The CDR3, as DNA: TGTGCCAGCAGCCCGCCGACAGGACAAAAGTACTTC. Translation: CASSPPTGQKYF.